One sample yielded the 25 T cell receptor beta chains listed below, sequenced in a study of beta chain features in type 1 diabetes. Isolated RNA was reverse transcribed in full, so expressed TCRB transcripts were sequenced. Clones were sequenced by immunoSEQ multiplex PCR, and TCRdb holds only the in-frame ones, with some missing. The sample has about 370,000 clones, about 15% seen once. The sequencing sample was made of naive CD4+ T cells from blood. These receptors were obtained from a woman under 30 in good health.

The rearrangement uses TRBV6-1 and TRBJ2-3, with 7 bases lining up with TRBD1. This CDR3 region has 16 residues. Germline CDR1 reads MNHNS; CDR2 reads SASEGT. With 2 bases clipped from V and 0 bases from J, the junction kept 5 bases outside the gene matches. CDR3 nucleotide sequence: TGTGCCAGCAGTGAAAGAGGGACAGCTAGCACAGATACGCAGTATTTT. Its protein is CASSERGTASTDTQYF.

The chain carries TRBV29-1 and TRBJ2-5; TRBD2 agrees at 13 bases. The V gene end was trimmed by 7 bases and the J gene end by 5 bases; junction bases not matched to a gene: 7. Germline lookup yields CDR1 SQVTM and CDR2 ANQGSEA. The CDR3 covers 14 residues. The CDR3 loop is CSATGLAGVETQYF. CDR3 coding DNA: TGCAGCGCGACCGGACTAGCGGGAGTTGAGACCCAGTACTTC. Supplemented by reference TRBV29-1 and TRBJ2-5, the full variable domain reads SAVISQKPSRDICQRGTSLTIQCQVDSQVTMMFWYRQQPGQSLTLIATANQGSEATYESGFVIDKFPISRPNLTFSTLTVSNMSPEDSSIYLCSATGLAGVETQYFGPGTRLLVL.

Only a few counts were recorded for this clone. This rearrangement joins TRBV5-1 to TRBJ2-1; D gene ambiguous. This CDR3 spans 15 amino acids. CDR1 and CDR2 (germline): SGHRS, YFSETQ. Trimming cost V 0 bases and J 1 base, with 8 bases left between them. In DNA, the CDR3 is TGCGCCAGCAGCTTGGTCGTCGGTTCCTACAATGAGCAGTTCTTC. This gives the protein CASSLVVGSYNEQFF.

The CDR3 nucleotides read TGTGCCAGTAGTACCGGGACAGGGAGAAGCAATCAGCCCCAGCATTTT. It encodes CASSTGTGRSNQPQHF. The rearrangement joins TRBV19 to TRBJ1-5; 9 nucleotides agree with TRBD1. Germline V gives CDR1 LNHDA, CDR2 SQIVND (reference sequence). This CDR3 comprises 16 residues. Unmatched junction bases numbered 5, after V lost 4 bases and J lost 1 base. Combining the CDR3 with reference TRBV19 and TRBJ1-5 gives the whole variable domain DGGITQSPKYLFRKEGQNVTLSCEQNLNHDAMYWYRQDPGQGLRLIYYSQIVNDFQKGDIAEGYSVSREKKESFPLTVTSAQKNPTAFYLCASSTGTGRSNQPQHFGDGTRLSIL.

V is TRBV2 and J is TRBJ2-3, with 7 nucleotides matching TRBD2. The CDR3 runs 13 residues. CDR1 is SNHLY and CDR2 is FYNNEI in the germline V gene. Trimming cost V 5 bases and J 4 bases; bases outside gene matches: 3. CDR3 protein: CASSREAPDTQYF. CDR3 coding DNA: TGTGCCAGCAGTCGGGAGGCCCCAGATACGCAGTATTTT.

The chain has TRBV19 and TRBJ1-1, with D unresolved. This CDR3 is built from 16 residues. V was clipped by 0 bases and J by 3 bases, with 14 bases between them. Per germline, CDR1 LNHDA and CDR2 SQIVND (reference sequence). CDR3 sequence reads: CASSIDYSMPYTEAFF. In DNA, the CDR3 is TGTGCCAGTAGTATAGATTACTCGATGCCCTACACTGAAGCTTTCTTT.

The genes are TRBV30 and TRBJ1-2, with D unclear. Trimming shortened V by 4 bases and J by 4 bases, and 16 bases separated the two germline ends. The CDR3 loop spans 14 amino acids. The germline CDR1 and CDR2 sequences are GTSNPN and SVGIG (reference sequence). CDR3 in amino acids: CAWIHSSSSYGYTF. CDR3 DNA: TGTGCCTGGATACACAGTAGTAGTTCCTATGGCTACACCTTC.

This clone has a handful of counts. The CDR3 DNA follows: TGTGCCAGCTGGAGGGCTAATCAGCCCCAGCATTTT. This gives the protein CASWRANQPQHF. The chain recombines TRBV6-5 with TRBJ1-5; D is uncertain. The length of the CDR3 is 12 residues. Trimming took off 8 bases at V and 4 bases at J, with 9 bases between the two ends. Germline V CDR1 and CDR2: MNHEY, SVGAGI.

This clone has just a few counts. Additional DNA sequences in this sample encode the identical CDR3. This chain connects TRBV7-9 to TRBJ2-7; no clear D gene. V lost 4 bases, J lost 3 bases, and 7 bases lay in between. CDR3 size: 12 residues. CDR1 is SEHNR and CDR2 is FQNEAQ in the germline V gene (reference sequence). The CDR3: CASSSRGYEQYF. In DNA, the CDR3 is TGTGCCAGCAGCTCCCGAGGCTACGAGCAGTACTTC.

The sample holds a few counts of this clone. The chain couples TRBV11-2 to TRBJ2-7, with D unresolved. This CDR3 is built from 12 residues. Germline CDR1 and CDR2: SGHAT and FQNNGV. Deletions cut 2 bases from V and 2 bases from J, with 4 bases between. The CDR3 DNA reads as TGTGCCAGCAGCTTACGGGCCTACGAGCAGTACTTC. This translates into CASSLRAYEQYF.

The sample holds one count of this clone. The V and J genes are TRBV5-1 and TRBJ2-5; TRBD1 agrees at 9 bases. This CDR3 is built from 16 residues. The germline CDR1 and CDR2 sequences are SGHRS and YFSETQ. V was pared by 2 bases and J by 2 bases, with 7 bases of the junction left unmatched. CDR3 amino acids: CASSFPGTGYQETQYF. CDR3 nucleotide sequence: TGCGCCAGCAGCTTCCCCGGGACAGGGTATCAAGAGACCCAGTACTTC.

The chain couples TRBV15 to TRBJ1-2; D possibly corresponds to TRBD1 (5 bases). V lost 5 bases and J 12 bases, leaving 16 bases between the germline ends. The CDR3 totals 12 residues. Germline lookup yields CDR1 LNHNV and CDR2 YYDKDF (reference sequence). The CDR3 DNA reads TGTGCCACCAGCTTACGCAGGGTAGTCCACACCTTC. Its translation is CATSLRRVVHTF.

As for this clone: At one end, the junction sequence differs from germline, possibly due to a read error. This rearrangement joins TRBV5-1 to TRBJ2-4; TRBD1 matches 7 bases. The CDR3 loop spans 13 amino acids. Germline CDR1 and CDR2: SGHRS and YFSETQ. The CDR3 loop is CASSDEMTGPPNF. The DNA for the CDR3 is TGCGCCAGCAGCGATGAGATGACAGGGCCTCCTAACTTC.

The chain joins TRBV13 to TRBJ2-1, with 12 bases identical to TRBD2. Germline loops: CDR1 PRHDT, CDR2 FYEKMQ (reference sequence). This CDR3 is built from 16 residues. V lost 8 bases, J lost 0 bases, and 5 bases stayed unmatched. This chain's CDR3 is CASGTSGWSSYNEQFF. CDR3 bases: TGTGCCAGCGGGACTAGCGGGTGGAGCTCCTACAATGAGCAGTTCTTC. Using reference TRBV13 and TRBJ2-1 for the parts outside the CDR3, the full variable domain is AAGVIQSPRHLIKEKRETATLKCYPIPRHDTVYWYQQGPGQDPQFLISFYEKMQSDKGSIPDRFSAQQFSDYHSELNMSSLELGDSALYFCASGTSGWSSYNEQFFGPGTRLTVL.

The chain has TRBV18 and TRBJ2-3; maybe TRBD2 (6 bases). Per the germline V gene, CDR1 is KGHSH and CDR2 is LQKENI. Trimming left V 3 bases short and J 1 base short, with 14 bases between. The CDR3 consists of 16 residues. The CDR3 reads CASSPVAGRGTDTQYF. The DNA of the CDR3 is TGTGCCAGCTCACCGGTTGCGGGAAGAGGCACAGATACGCAGTATTTT.

The CDR3 sequence: CAISPQGLEAFF. The CDR3 DNA is TGTGCCATCAGTCCCCAGGGCCTTGAAGCTTTCTTT. The V call is TRBV10-3, the J call TRBJ1-1, with a tentative D call TRBD1 (5 bases). The CDR3 consists of 12 residues. Germline V gives CDR1 ENHRY, CDR2 SYGVKD. V was pared by 5 bases and J by 7 bases, with 11 bases between.

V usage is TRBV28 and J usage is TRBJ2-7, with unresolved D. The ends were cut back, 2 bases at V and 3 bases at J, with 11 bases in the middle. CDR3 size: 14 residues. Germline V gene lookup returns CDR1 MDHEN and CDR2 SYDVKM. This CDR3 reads CASSLPRPVYEQYF. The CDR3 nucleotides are TGTGCCAGCAGTTTACCCAGGCCAGTCTACGAGCAGTACTTC.

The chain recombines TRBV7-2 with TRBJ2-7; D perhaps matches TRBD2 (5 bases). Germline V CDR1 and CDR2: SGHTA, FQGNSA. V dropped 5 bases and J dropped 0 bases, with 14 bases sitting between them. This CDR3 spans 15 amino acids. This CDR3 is CASSPPGSRSYEQYF. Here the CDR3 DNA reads TGTGCCAGCAGCCCTCCGGGGTCACGCTCCTACGAGCAGTACTTC.

The CDR3 spells CASSGQAREQYF. The CDR3, as DNA: TGTGCCAGCAGTGGGCAAGCTAGGGAGCAGTACTTC. The chain joins TRBV2 to TRBJ2-7; D ambiguous. The CDR3 consists of 12 residues. From germline, CDR1 is SNHLY and CDR2 FYNNEI. The V gene lost 4 bases and the J gene lost 7 bases, with 11 bases spanning the gap. Filled out from reference TRBV2 and TRBJ2-7, the complete variable domain reads EPEVTQTPSHQVTQMGQEVILRCVPISNHLYFYWYRQILGQKVEFLVSFYNNEISEKSEIFDDQFSVERPDGSNFTLKIRSTKLEDSAMYFCASSGQAREQYFGPGTRLTVT.

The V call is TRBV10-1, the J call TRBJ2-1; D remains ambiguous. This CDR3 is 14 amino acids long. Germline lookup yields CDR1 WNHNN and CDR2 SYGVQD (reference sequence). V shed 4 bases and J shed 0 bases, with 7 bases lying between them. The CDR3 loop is CASSVDFSYNEQFF. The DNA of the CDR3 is TGCGCCAGCAGTGTAGACTTCTCCTACAATGAGCAGTTCTTC.

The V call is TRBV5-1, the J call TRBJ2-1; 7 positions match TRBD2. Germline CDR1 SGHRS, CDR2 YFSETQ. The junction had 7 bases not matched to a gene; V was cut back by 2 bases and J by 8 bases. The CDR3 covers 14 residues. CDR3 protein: CASSLGGSYDEQFF. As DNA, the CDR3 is TGCGCCAGCAGCTTAGGCGGGAGTTACGATGAGCAGTTCTTC.

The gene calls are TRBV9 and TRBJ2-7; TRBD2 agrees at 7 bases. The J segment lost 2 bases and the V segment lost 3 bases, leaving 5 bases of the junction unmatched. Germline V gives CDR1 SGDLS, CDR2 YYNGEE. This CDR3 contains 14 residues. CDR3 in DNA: TGTGCCAGCAGCGGACTAGCCTCCCCCTACGAGCAGTACTTC. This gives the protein CASSGLASPYEQYF.

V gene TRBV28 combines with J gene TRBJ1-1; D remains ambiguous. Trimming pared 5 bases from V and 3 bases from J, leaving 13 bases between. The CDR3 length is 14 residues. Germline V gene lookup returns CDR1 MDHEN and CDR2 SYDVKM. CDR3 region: CASSGRRADTEAFF. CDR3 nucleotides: TGTGCCAGCAGTGGTAGGCGGGCGGACACTGAAGCTTTCTTT.

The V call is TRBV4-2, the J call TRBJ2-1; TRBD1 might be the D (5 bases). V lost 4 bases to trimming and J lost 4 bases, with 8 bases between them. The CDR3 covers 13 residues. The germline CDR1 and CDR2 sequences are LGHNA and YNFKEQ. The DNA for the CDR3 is TGTGCCAGCAGCCCAGACAGTTACAATGAGCAGTTCTTC. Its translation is CASSPDSYNEQFF.

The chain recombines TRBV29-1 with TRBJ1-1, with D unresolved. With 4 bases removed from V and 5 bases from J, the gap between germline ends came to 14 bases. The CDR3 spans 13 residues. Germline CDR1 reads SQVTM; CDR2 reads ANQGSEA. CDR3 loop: CSVGPLRMTEAFF. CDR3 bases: TGCAGCGTTGGCCCCTTGAGAATGACTGAAGCTTTCTTT.